The 9 T cell receptor beta chains reported below all come from one sample, sequenced in a study of identical twins. MiXCR was run by TCRdb on the 5' RACE reads, yielding one entry per CDR3 protein. Here the sample spans 500,000 to 550,000 distinct CDR3 sequences, 20% to 25% being singletons. The data were also submitted as part of a second study, on yellow fever vaccine responses in identical twins.

The sequencing input was CD4+ T cells sorted from blood. These receptors came from a woman aged 18-35 years in good health.

This clonotype has only a few counts. This chain links TRBV5-1 with TRBJ2-3; no definite D call. The CDR3 loop spans 14 amino acids. CDR1 is SGHRS, CDR2 YFSETQ, per germline. Trimming pared 4 bases from V and 4 bases from J, leaving 13 bases between. DNA of the CDR3: TGCGCCAGCAGCGTGTTACGAGGCGCAGATACGCAGTATTTT. It codes for CASSVLRGADTQYF.

V gene TRBV20-1 combines with J gene TRBJ1-5, with D possibly TRBD1 on 6 matching bases. V was pared by 4 bases and J by 0 bases, with 10 bases between. Germline V gives CDR1 DFQATT, CDR2 SNEGSKA (reference sequence). This CDR3 contains 14 residues. Here the CDR3 reads CSATQGYSNQPQHF. As DNA, the CDR3 is TGCAGTGCTACTCAGGGGTATAGCAATCAGCCCCAGCATTTT.

The chain is built from TRBV12-3 or TRBV12-4 and TRBJ1-5, with TRBD1 matching 7 bases. The CDR3 length is 16 residues. Trimming removed 6 bases from V and 1 base from J; junction bases left unmatched: 9. The CDR3 nucleotides are TGTGCCAGCAGCCTGACAGGGATGGAGAGCAATCAGCCCCAGCATTTT. It is translated as CASSLTGMESNQPQHF.

The chain couples TRBV24-1 to TRBJ2-1; 9 nucleotides align to TRBD2. This CDR3 is 11 amino acids long. V trimming: 9 bases; J trimming: 12 bases; junction bases outside the gene matches: 5. Germline V lookup: CDR1 KGHDR, CDR2 SFDVKD. CDR3 sequence (DNA): TGTGCCACCGGCGGGGGGGGATGGCAGTTCTTC. This gives the protein CATGGGGWQFF.

The genes are TRBV2 and TRBJ2-2; D is uncertain. The CDR3 runs to 13 residues. Germline-derived CDR1 and CDR2 are SNHLY and FYNNEI. V gave up 8 bases and J gave up 5 bases, with 12 bases separating them. The CDR3 loop reads CASSTPRTGELFF. The CDR3 nucleotides are TGTGCCAGCTCTACTCCCAGGACCGGGGAGCTGTTTTTT. Filled out from reference TRBV2 and TRBJ2-2, the complete variable domain reads EPEVTQTPSHQVTQMGQEVILRCVPISNHLYFYWYRQILGQKVEFLVSFYNNEISEKSEIFDDQFSVERPDGSNFTLKIRSTKLEDSAMYFCASSTPRTGELFFGEGSRLTVL.

This clonotype has a count of ten or more. The chain joins TRBV14 to TRBJ2-7, with no clear D. The CDR3 totals 13 residues. Trimming stripped 6 bases from V and 1 base from J, with 10 bases between. The germline V gene encodes CDR1 SGHDN and CDR2 FVKESK. CDR3 in amino acids: CASSQRASYEQYF. The CDR3 DNA is TGTGCCAGCAGTCAACGAGCGTCCTACGAGCAGTACTTC.

The CDR3 bases are TGTGCCAGCAGCGATAAAGGGACTAGCGGGGGGGTTTACAATGAGCAGTTCTTC. Protein sequence: CASSDKGTSGGVYNEQFF. This chain links TRBV2 with TRBJ2-1; 16 bases agree with TRBD2. J was trimmed by 4 bases and V by 6 bases; bases with no gene match: 9. Germline values: CDR1 SNHLY, CDR2 FYNNEI. The CDR3 sequence is 18 residues long.

J is TRBJ2-3 and V is TRBV11-2; unclear D gene. The CDR3 has 14 residues. V was shortened by 1 base and J by 2 bases, with 7 bases between the two germline ends. Germline CDR1 reads SGHAT; CDR2 reads FQNNGV. The CDR3 loop is CASSLVLITDTQYF. CDR3 DNA sequence: TGTGCCAGCAGCTTAGTTCTTATCACAGATACGCAGTATTTT.

The chain employs TRBV20-1 and TRBJ1-4; no clear D. Germline V gene data show CDR1 as DFQATT and CDR2 as SNEGSKA (reference sequence). The V gene lost 5 bases and the J gene lost 8 bases, with 9 bases spanning the gap. The CDR3 covers 11 residues. In DNA form, the CDR3 reads TGCAGTGCTGTCAGGCGGGAAAAACTGTTTTTT. Its protein is CSAVRREKLFF.